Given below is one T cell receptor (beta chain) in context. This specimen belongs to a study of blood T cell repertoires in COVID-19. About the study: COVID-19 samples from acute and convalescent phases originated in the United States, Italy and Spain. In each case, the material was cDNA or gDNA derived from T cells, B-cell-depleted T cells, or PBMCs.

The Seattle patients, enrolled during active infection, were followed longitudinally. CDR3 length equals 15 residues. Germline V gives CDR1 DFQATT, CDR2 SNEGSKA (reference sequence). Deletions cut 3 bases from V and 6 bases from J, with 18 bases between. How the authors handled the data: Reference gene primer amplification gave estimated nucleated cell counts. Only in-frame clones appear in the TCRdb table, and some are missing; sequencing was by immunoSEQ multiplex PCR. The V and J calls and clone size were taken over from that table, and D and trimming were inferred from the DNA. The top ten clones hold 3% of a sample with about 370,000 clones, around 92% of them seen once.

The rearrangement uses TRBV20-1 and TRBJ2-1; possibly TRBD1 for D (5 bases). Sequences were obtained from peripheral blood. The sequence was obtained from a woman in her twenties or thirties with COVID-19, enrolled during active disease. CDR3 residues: CSASKQGSFVNEQFF. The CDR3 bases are TGCAGTGCTAGTAAGCAGGGCAGCTTTGTCAATGAGCAGTTCTTC.